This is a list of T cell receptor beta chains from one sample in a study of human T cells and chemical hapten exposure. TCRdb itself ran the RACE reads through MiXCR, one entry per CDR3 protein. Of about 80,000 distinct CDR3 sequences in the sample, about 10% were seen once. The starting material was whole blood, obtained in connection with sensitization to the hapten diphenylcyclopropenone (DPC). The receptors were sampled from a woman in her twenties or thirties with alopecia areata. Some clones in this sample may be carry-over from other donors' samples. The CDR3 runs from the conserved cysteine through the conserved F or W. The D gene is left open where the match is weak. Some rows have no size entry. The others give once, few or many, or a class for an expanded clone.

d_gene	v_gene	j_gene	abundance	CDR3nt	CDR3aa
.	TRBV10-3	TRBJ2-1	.	TGTGCCATCAGTGAGGAGCCTAATAGGAGGAATGAGCAGTTCTTC	CAISEEPNRRNEQFF
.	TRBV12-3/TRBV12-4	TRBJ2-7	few	TGTGCCAGCAGTTTTGACACTACCTACGAGCAGTACTTC	CASSFDTTYEQYF
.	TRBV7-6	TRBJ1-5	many	TGTGCCAGCAGCTCCCAGTGGGGTTCCAATCAGCCCCAGCATTTT	CASSSQWGSNQPQHF
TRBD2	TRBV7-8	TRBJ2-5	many	TGTGCCAGCAGCTTAATTAGGACTAGCGGGGGCCGTGAGACCCAGTACTTC	CASSLIRTSGGRETQYF
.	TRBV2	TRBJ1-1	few	TGTGCCAGCAGGACGGGCCAAAGCTTGGGGGCTTTCTTT	CASRTGQSLGAFF
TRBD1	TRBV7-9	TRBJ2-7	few	TGTGCCAGCAGCCCTATATCCGGGACAGGGTCCGAGCAGTACTTC	CASSPISGTGSEQYF
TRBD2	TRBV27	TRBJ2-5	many	TGTGCCAGCAGTTCTCCCTTGACTAGCGGGAAGGAGACCCAGTACTTC	CASSSPLTSGKETQYF
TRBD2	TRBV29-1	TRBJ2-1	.	TGCAGCGTTGACTTGGCGACTAGCGCCAATGAGCAGTTCTTC	CSVDLATSANEQFF
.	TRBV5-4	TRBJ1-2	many	TGTGCCAGCAGCTTGGGGCCAGACTATGGCTACACCTTC	CASSLGPDYGYTF
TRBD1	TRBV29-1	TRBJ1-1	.	TGCAGCGTTGCGGACAGGGGATTGACTGAAGCTTTCTTT	CSVADRGLTEAFF
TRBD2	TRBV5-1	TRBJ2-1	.	TGCGCCAGCAGCTTCCCAATAGCGGGGGGTTCCTACAATGAGCAGTTCTTC	CASSFPIAGGSYNEQFF
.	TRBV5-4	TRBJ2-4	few	TGTGCCAGCAGCTTGACAGGTTTCAAAAACATTCAGTACTTC	CASSLTGFKNIQYF